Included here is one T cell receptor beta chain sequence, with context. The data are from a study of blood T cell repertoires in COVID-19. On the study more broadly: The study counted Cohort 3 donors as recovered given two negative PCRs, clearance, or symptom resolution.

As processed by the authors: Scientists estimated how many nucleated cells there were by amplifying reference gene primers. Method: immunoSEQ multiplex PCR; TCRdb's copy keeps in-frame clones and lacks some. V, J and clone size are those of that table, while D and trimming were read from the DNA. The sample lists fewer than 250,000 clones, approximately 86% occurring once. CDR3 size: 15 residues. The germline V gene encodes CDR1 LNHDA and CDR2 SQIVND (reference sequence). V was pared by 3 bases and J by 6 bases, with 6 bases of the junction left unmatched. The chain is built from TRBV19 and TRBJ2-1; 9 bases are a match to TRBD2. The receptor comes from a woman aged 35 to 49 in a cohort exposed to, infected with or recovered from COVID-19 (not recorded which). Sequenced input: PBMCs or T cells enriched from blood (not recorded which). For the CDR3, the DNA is TGTGCCAGTAGTATTTACGGCGGGAGGGGCAATGAGCAGTTCTTC. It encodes CASSIYGGRGNEQFF.